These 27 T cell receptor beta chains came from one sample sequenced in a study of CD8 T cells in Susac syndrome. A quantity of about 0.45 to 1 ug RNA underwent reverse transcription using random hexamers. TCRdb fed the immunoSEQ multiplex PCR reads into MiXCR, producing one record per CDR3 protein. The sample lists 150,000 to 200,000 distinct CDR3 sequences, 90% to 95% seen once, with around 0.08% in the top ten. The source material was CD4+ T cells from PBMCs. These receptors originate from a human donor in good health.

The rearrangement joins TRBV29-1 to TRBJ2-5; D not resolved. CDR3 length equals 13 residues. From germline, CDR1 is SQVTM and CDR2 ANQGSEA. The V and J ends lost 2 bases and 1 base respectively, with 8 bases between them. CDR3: CSVELGGQETQYF. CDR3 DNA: TGCAGCGTTGAATTGGGCGGCCAAGAGACCCAGTACTTC.

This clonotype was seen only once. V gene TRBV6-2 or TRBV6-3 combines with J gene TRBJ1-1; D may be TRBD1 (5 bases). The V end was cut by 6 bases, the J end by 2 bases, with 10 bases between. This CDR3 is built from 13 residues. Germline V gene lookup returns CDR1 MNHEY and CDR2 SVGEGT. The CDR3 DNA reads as TGTGCCAGCAGAGGGGTTTTTAACACTGAAGCTTTCTTT. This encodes CASRGVFNTEAFF.

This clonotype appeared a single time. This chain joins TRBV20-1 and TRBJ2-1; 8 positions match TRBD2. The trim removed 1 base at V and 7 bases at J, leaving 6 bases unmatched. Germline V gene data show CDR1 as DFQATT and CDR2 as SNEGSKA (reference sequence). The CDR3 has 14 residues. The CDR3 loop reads CSARVGGANNEQFF. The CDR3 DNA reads TGCAGTGCTAGAGTCGGGGGGGCGAATAATGAGCAGTTCTTC.

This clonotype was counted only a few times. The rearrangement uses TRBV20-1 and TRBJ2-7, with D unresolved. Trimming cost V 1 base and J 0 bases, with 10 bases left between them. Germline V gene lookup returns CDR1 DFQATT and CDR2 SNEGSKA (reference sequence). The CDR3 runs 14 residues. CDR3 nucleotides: TGCAGTGCTAGAGGGCACATCCTCTCCTACGAGCAGTACTTC. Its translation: CSARGHILSYEQYF.

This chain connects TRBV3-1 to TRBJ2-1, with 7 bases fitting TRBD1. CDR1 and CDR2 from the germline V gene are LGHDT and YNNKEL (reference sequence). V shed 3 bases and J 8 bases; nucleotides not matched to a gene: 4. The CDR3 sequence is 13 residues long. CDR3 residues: CASSQDRFDEQFF. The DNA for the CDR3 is TGTGCCAGCAGCCAGGACAGGTTCGATGAGCAGTTCTTC.

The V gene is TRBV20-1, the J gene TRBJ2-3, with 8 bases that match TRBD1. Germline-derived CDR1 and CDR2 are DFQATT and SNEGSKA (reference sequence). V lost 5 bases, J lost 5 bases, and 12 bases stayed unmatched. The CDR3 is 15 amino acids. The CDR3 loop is CSAYLQGERRDTQYF. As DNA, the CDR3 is TGCAGTGCTTACTTACAGGGGGAAAGAAGAGATACGCAGTATTTT.

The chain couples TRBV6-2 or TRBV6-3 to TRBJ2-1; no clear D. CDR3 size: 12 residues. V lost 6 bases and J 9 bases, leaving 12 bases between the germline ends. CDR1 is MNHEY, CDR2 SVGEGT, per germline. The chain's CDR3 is CASSRSVSEQFF. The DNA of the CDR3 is TGTGCCAGCAGCCGTAGTGTTAGTGAGCAGTTCTTC.

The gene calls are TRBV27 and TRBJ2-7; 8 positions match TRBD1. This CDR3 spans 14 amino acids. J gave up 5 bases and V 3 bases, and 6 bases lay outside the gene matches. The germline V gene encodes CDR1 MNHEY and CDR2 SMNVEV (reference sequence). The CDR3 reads CASSFRTGSNEQYF. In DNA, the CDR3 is TGTGCCAGCAGTTTCCGGACAGGGTCGAACGAGCAGTACTTC.

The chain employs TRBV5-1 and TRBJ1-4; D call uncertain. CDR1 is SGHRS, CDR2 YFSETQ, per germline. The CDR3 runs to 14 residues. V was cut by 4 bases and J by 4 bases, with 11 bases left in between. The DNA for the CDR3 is TGCGCCAGCAGCACCGGACGTGATAATGAAAAACTGTTTTTT. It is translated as CASSTGRDNEKLFF.

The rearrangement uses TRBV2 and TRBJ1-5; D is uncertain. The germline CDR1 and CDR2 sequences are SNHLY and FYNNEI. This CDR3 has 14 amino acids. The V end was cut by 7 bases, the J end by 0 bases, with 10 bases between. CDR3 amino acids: CASKEAVSNQPQHF. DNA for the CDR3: TGTGCCAGCAAGGAAGCCGTTAGCAATCAGCCCCAGCATTTT. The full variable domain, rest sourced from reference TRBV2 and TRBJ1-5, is EPEVTQTPSHQVTQMGQEVILRCVPISNHLYFYWYRQILGQKVEFLVSFYNNEISEKSEIFDDQFSVERPDGSNFTLKIRSTKLEDSAMYFCASKEAVSNQPQHFGDGTRLSIL.

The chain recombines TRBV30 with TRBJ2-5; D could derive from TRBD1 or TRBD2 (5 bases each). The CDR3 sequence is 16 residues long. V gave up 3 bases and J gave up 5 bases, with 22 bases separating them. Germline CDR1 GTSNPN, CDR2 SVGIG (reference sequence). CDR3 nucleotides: TGTGCCTGGAGACATCGCTTAAAGGGGAGTAAGGAGACCCAGTACTTC. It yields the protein CAWRHRLKGSKETQYF.

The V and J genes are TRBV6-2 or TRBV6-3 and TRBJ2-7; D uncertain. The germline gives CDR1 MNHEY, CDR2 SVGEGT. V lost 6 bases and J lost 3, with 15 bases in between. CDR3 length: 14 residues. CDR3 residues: CASSFTPHLYEQYF. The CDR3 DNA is TGTGCCAGCAGCTTCACACCACACCTCTACGAGCAGTACTTC.

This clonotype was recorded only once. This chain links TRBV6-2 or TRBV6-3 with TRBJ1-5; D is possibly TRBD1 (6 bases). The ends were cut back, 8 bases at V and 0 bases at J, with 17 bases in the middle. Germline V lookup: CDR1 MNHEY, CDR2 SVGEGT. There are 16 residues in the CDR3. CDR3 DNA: TGTGCCAGCTCCCGGGGAGGACAGTCTAGCAATCAGCCCCAGCATTTT. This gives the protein CASSRGGQSSNQPQHF.

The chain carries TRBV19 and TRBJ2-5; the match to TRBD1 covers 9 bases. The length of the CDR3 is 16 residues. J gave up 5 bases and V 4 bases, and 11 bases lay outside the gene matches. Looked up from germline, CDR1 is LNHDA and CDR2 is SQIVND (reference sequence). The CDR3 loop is CASSKAPGQGWETQYF. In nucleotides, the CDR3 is TGTGCCAGTAGTAAGGCCCCGGGACAGGGTTGGGAGACCCAGTACTTC. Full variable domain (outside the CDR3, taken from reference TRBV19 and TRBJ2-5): DGGITQSPKYLFRKEGQNVTLSCEQNLNHDAMYWYRQDPGQGLRLIYYSQIVNDFQKGDIAEGYSVSREKKESFPLTVTSAQKNPTAFYLCASSKAPGQGWETQYFGPGTRLLVL.

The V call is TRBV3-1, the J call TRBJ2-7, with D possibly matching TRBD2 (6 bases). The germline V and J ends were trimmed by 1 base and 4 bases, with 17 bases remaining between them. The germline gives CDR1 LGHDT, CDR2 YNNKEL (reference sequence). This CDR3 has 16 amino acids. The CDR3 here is CASSQVGARGSYEQYF. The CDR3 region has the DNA TGTGCCAGCAGCCAAGTGGGCGCCCGGGGGTCGTACGAGCAGTACTTC.

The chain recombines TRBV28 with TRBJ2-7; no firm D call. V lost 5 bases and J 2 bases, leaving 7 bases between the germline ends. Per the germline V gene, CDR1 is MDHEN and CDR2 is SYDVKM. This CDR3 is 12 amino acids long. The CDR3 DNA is TGTGCCAGCAGTATGACAACCTACGAGCAGTACTTC. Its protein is CASSMTTYEQYF.

Written as DNA, the CDR3 is TGTGCCATGACGGACCGTCTGGCCAATCCCCAACATGAAAAACTGTTTTTT. Residues: CAMTDRLANPQHEKLFF. The chain employs TRBV13 and TRBJ1-4; D ambiguous. Germline V gene lookup returns CDR1 PRHDT and CDR2 FYEKMQ (reference sequence). V dropped 10 bases and J dropped 6 bases, with 27 bases sitting between them. The CDR3 extends over 17 amino acids.

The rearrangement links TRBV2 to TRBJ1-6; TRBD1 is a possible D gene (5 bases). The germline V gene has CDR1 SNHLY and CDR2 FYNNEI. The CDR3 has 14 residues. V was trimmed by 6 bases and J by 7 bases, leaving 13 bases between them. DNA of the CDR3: TGTGCCAGCAGCGTAAGGAAGGGGAATTCACCCCTCCACTTT. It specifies CASSVRKGNSPLHF.

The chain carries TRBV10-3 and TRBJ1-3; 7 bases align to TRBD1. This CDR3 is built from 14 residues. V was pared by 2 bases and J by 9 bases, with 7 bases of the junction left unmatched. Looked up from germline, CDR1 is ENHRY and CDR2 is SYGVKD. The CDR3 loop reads CAISEANPGGTIYF. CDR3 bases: TGTGCCATCAGTGAGGCCAATCCAGGGGGCACCATATATTTT.

The CDR3 is CASSLARRHGELFF. The DNA for the CDR3 is TGCGCCAGCAGCTTGGCCAGGAGGCACGGGGAGCTGTTTTTT. V and J are TRBV5-1 and TRBJ2-2; tentatively, D is TRBD2 (5 bases). V lost 0 bases and J lost 7, with 10 bases in between. From germline, CDR1 is SGHRS and CDR2 YFSETQ. The CDR3 totals 14 residues.

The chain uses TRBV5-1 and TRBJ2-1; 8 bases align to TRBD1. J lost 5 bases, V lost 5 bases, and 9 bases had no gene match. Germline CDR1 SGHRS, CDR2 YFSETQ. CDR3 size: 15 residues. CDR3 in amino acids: CASRRTGTGNNEQFF. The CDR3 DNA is TGCGCCAGCAGGCGTACCGGGACAGGCAACAATGAGCAGTTCTTC. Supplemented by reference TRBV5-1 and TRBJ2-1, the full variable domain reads KAGVTQTPRYLIKTRGQQVTLSCSPISGHRSVSWYQQTPGQGLQFLFEYFSETQRNKGNFPGRFSGRQFSNSRSEMNVSTLELGDSALYLCASRRTGTGNNEQFFGPGTRLTVL.

The CDR3 nucleotides read TGTGCCAGCAGTGAATCCGGGACAGGAACCTACAATGAGCAGTTCTTC. This sequence encodes CASSESGTGTYNEQFF. The chain couples TRBV25-1 to TRBJ2-1; 8 bases are shared with TRBD1. CDR1 and CDR2 (germline): MGHDK, SYGVNS. This CDR3 is built from 16 residues. J was trimmed by 2 bases and V by 1 base; bases with no gene match: 4.

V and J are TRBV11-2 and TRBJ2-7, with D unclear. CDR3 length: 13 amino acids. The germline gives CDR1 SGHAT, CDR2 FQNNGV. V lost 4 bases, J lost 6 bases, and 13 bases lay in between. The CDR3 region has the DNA TGTGCCAGCAGCTCCGCCCCCCGGGCCGAGCAGTACTTC. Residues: CASSSAPRAEQYF. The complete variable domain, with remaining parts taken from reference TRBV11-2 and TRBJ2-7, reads EAGVAQSPRYKIIEKRQSVAFWCNPISGHATLYWYQQILGQGPKLLIQFQNNGVVDDSQLPKDRFSAERLKGVDSTLKIQPAKLEDSAVYLCASSSAPRAEQYFGPGTRLTVT.

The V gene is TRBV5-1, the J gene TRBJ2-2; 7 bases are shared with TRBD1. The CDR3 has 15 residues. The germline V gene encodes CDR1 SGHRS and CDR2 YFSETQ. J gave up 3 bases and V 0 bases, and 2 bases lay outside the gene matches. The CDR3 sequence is CASSLGQGDTGELFF. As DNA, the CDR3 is TGCGCCAGCAGCTTGGGACAGGGCGACACCGGGGAGCTGTTTTTT.

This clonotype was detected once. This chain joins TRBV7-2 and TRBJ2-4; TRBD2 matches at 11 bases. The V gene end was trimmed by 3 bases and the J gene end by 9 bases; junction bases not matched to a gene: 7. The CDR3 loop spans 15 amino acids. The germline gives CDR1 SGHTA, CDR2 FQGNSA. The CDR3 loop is CASSFTSGRVGIQYF. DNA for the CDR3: TGTGCCAGCAGCTTCACTAGCGGGAGAGTTGGCATTCAGTACTTC.

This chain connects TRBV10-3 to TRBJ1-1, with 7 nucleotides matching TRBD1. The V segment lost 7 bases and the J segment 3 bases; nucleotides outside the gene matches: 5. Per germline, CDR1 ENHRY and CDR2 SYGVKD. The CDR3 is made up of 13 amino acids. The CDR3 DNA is TGTGCCATCAAACCCACAGGGGACACTGAAGCTTTCTTT. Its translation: CAIKPTGDTEAFF.

The CDR3 DNA reads as TGCAGCGTAGCAGGGTTATACGAGCAGTACTTC. Its translation is CSVAGLYEQYF. The genes are TRBV29-1 and TRBJ2-7, with D possibly being TRBD1 (5 bases). Germline V gene sequence: CDR1 SQVTM, CDR2 ANQGSEA. This CDR3 spans 11 amino acids. V dropped 6 bases and J dropped 4 bases, with 10 bases sitting between them.